What follows describes a single TCR beta chain. This entry comes from a study of blood T cell repertoires in COVID-19. The wider study: Acute and convalescent COVID-19 specimens originated in the United States, Italy and Spain.

CDR1 is SNHLY and CDR2 is FYNNEI in the germline V gene. The CDR3 consists of 13 residues. Trimming took 11 bases from V and 2 from J, leaving 16 bases between them. Repertoires were generated with immunoSEQ multiplex PCR, while TCRdb's copy carries only in-frame clones and drops some. The sample shows 200,000 to 300,000 clones, 86% of them seen only once. The specimen sequenced was peripheral blood. The sequence came from a woman in her thirties who had recovered from COVID-19. This sequence joins TRBV2 and TRBJ2-7; tentative D call: TRBD1 (5 bases). The CDR3 reads CAQQGPGAYEQYF. CDR3 DNA: TGTGCCCAGCAGGGTCCCGGCGCCTACGAGCAGTACTTC.